This TCR beta chain was observed in a study of blood T cell repertoires in COVID-19. The data were produced by immunoSEQ multiplex PCR, yet TCRdb's version contains in-frame clones alone and is incomplete. The top ten hold roughly 5.3% of the sample, which has 250,000 to 400,000 clones, 75% to 90% seen once. The CDR3 has 15 residues. CDR1 and CDR2 from the germline V gene are MDHEN and SYDVKM. V lost 3 bases and J lost 0, with 9 bases in between. Those who participated ranged in age from about 18 to 89 years and resided in some 24 US areas. The sequenced sample was PBMCs or T cells enriched from blood (not recorded which). This rearrangement joins TRBV28 to TRBJ1-5; D is ambiguous. The TCR sequence derives from a man aged 55-75 years who had recovered from COVID-19. The CDR3 loop reads CASSFAVYSNQPQHF. For the CDR3, the DNA is TGTGCCAGCAGTTTTGCGGTTTATAGCAATCAGCCCCAGCATTTT.